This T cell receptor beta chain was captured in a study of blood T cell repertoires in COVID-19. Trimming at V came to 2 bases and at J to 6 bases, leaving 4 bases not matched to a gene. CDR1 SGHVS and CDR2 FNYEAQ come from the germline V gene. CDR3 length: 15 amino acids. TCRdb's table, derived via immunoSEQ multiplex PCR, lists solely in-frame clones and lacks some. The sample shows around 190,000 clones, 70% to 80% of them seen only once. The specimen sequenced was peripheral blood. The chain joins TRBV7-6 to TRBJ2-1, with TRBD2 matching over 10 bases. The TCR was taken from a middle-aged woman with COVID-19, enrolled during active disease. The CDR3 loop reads CASSLIGLAVNEQFF. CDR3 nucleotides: TGTGCCAGCAGCTTAATAGGACTAGCGGTCAATGAGCAGTTCTTC.